This T cell receptor (beta chain) is from a study of blood T cell repertoires in COVID-19. The repertoire was sequenced with immunoSEQ multiplex PCR; TCRdb's copy has only in-frame clones and lacks some. The sample has about 190,000 clones; roughly three quarters are singletons. CDR1 MNHNS and CDR2 SASEGT come from the germline V gene. Trimming took 2 bases from V and 7 from J, leaving 12 bases between them. This CDR3 is built from 13 residues. The TCR originated in a man in his sixties with active or convalescent COVID-19. The V gene is TRBV6-1, the J gene TRBJ2-7; D is unresolved. Sequencing was performed on peripheral blood. The CDR3 protein is CASSERRFGEQYF. The CDR3 region has the DNA TGTGCCAGCAGTGAAAGGCGGTTTGGGGAGCAGTACTTC.